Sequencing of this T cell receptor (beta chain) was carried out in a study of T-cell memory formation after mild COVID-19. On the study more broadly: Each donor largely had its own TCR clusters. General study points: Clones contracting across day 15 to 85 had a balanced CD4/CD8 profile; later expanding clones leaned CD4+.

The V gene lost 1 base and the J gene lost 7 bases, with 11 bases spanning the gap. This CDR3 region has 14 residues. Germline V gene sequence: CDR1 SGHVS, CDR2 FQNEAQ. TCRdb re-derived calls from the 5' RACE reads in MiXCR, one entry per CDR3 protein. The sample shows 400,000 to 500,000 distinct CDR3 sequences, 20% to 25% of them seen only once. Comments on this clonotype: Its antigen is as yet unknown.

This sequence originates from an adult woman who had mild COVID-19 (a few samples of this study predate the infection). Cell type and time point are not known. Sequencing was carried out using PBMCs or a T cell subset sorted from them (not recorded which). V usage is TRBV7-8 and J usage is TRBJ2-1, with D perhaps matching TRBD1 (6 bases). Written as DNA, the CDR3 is TGTGCCAGCAGCTTAGTCCAGGGGCCGAATGAGCAGTTCTTC. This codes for CASSLVQGPNEQFF.